A selection of T cell receptor beta chains follows, all from one sample in a study of T cell responses to AZD1222 COVID-19 vaccine. Sequencing was performed with immunoSEQ multiplex PCR; in TCRdb, only in-frame clones are kept and a portion is missing. Among about 270,000 clones listed, about 94% were seen once. The input for sequencing was peripheral blood, taken 28 days after the second AZD1222 dose. The receptor source for this set is an adult who received the AZD1222 COVID-19 vaccine. CDR3s leave out the opening cysteine and the closing phenylalanine or tryptophan. The D gene is left open where the match is weak.

TRBV11-1	.	TRBJ2-7	ASSLGGAEQY
TRBV10-1	TRBD1	TRBJ1-6	ASSESGTGHSPLH
TRBV28	.	TRBJ1-2	ASSLGSWSYT
TRBV28	.	TRBJ1-5	ASSLRGQPQH
TRBV10-2	.	TRBJ1-4	ASSDTATNEKLF
TRBV7-3	.	TRBJ1-1	ASSPGGNTEAF
TRBV7-9	.	TRBJ1-2	ASSEGGGYGHT
TRBV19	.	TRBJ2-3	ASSIDPSTDTQY
TRBV30	TRBD2	TRBJ2-3	AWSGTSYTDTQY
TRBV27	.	TRBJ1-6	ASSLTAFLYNSPLH
TRBV18	.	TRBJ1-2	ASSPTQGEGYT
TRBV28	TRBD2	TRBJ2-7	ASSSIAGAYEQY
TRBV20-1	.	TRBJ1-2	SAWGGGGYT
TRBV4-1	.	TRBJ2-3	ASSVGPGADTQY
TRBV7-9	TRBD1	TRBJ2-7	ATEAWDRGFSYEQY
TRBV9	.	TRBJ1-2	ASSPQLGGLYGYT
TRBV6-2/TRBV6-3	.	TRBJ2-3	ASSPGGADTQY
TRBV27	.	TRBJ1-5	ASSLSSGSNQPQH
TRBV5-4	.	TRBJ2-1	ASSLENEQF
TRBV9	TRBD1	TRBJ1-2	ASSVGDRAEGYT
TRBV2	TRBD2	TRBJ2-5	ASSERLAGGETQY
TRBV30	.	TRBJ2-7	AWSVNHGAIYEQY
TRBV11-2	TRBD1	TRBJ1-2	ASSSRGQAVWGGYT
TRBV2	.	TRBJ1-1	ASTVGQLNTEAF
TRBV10-3	.	TRBJ2-7	AISDPRQAYEQY
TRBV18	.	TRBJ1-1	ASSPPSHGNTEAF
TRBV10-3	TRBD2	TRBJ2-1	AISGAGPHYNEQF
TRBV2	.	TRBJ1-2	ASSDIYGYT
TRBV20-1	.	TRBJ2-7	SASIGYSYEQY
TRBV13	.	TRBJ1-3	ASSPAGSGNTIY
TRBV5-6	.	TRBJ1-2	ASSPRGNYGYT
TRBV27	.	TRBJ2-2	ASRRVPNTGELF
TRBV28	.	TRBJ2-2	ASSQDVVPTGELF
TRBV5-1	.	TRBJ2-1	ASSPDGYNEQF
TRBV27	.	TRBJ1-5	ASSRVGPNQPQH
TRBV28	TRBD1	TRBJ1-1	ASSWGQGSGTEAF
TRBV6-5	TRBD1	TRBJ2-2	ASSYRDSNTGELF
TRBV7-2	TRBD2	TRBJ2-7	ASSVTSGGIYEQY
TRBV7-9	.	TRBJ2-7	ASSLARDRDEQY
TRBV6-6	.	TRBJ2-3	ASSLTFRTANTDTQY
TRBV7-3	TRBD1	TRBJ1-5	ASSETGGQPQH
TRBV7-6	TRBD2	TRBJ2-1	ASSSHRGRRVNEQF
TRBV4-3	.	TRBJ2-3	ASSQEPTMGTDTQY
TRBV5-1	.	TRBJ2-1	ASSDGTSSYNEQF
TRBV19	.	TRBJ1-6	ASSSLRGVDNSPLH